The subject of this entry is one T cell receptor (beta chain). This clonotype has just a few counts. Its cognate antigen has yet to be identified. The input lacks base qualities; no much larger clone sits a single base away. The sample is drawn from a study of blood T cells in healthy people across ages (dated by TCRdb to 2013 to 2016). Background on the whole study: Template switching captured roughly one uniquely barcoded TCR beta cDNA molecule per two T cells in model experiments. For two donors (one aged 18 to 30 and one aged 80 or older), the study analyzed two additional independent replicas of 1 million unique cDNA reads from the same blood draw. To track age-related changes in TCR beta repertoire diversity, the study relied on deep sequencing normalized with unique cDNA molecular identifiers. Donors were grouped into four age groups: young (average roughly 15 years), middle-aged (about 38), aged (about 59) and long-lived (around 80).

The method was 5' RACE. The sequencer was an Illumina HiSeq 2500. A second about 7 to 12 cycle PCR used a sample-barcoded 5' primer and a J-beta primer mix. A unique molecular identifier was introduced onto each TCR beta cDNA molecule by a template-switch 5' adaptor carrying 12 random nucleotides. At least 2.5 million CDR3-containing paired-end reads were obtained from each sample. First-strand cDNA was synthesized from all RNA with the Mint cDNA synthesis kit, primed by a TRBC-specific oligonucleotide. After uracil-DNA glycosylase treatment, a first 18-cycle PCR used universal primers M1SS and BC2_uni_R on all cDNA. Per the original workflow: For normalization, 1 million high-quality reads were randomly selected from each sample, with every read carrying a distinct molecular identifier. Instead of being binned into consensus sequences, reads that shared molecular identifiers were thrown out. CDR3 identification, clonotype clustering and error correction used MiTCR with a Q25 quality threshold and the strictest error-elimination algorithm. Lower-bound total TCR beta diversity was estimated with a nonparametric unseen species model using Euler transformation. TCRdb handled the public reads itself, with Q25 trimming in fastp and clone calling in MiXCR, and kept productive beta chains. Each entry is one CDR3 protein sequence, shown with its most common DNA and genes. V and J calls and clone size were set by TCRdb, not the authors. Recorded for this sample are 1 million or so distinct CDR3 sequences; roughly a quarter of them occurred a single time. Approximately 0.7% of the sample is held by the ten biggest clonotypes.

Broad study findings and their caveats: Estimates of total diversity based on one million sequenced T cells were considered lower bounds and underestimates. There was a strong correlation between observed TCR beta diversity and the percentage of naive T cells measured by flow cytometry. Since profiling was done on bulk unsorted PBMCs, naive and antigen-experienced compartments could not be conclusively compared. Observed TCR beta diversity per million T cells fell roughly linearly with age, and a significant reduction was already apparent by age roughly 40. Compared with the aged group, the long-lived group had more naive CD4+ T cells, fewer expanded clones and increased TCR diversity, suggesting age selection. Because donor CMV infection status was unknown, age-related changes in expanded clonotypes were potentially confounded.

Inclusive of the bounding cysteine and phenylalanine, the CDR3 is 12 residues long. The sequence is cut down to CDR3 DNA, 36 bases in frame from base 1. The trim is 7 bases for V and 8 bases for J, with a gap of 14 bases between the germline ends. CDR1 and CDR2 (MNHEY, SVGAGI) derive from the germline V gene. The roughly 39 donors, aged 6 to 90 years, were systemically healthy Caucasian individuals from Russia. Ten milliliters of peripheral blood were drawn from each donor into EDTA-treated Vacutainer tubes. PBMCs were isolated by Ficoll-Paque density-gradient centrifugation, with at least 6 million obtained per sample. Total RNA was extracted from PBMCs with Trizol reagent, with at least 6 micrograms obtained per sample. For every donor, flow cytometry on a PBMC aliquot measured the percentage of naive CD45RAhigh/CD27high T cells. These data were likewise used in another study, on T cells of mothers and their children. The second investigation adds: Nine systemically healthy Caucasian individuals, comprising three mothers and their six children, were included as donors. cDNA synthesis used all of the extracted RNA, with approximately 1.4 ug of RNA in each 15 ul reaction. In the second PCR, the M1S primer added sample barcodes and 2-4 random nucleotides. Each mother yielded over 8 million TCR beta CDR3 reads and each child 2.5 million to 3 million reads. Thymic selection similarly shapes TCR recombination output in related and unrelated pairs, with minor effect from inherited differences. Normalized repertoire overlap in related mother-child pairs was always slightly higher than in unrelated mother-child pairs, but the difference was never significant. Persistent microchimeric T cell clones were not detected, at a sensitivity of approximately 98 clones per million clonotypes. Deep NGS was used in the study to compare the TCR beta repertoires of mothers and children and to look for features that separate related mother-child pairs from unrelated individuals. On average, the children were roughly 11 +/- 4 years old, while the mothers were about 40 +/- 4 years old. After adapter ligation with NEBNext reagents, the libraries were sequenced on Illumina HiSeq 2000 with 100+100 nt paired-end reads. To prevent cross-contamination, the mother and child libraries were prepared a month apart and were sequenced in separate runs. For each donor, between roughly 500,000 and 2,300,000 distinct TCR beta clonotypes were identified. Naive TCR beta clonotypes were estimated from low-frequency clonotypes matched to each donor's FACS-determined naive share, without sorting.

Sequenced input: blood. The rearrangement joined TRBV6-5 to TRBJ1-2; no D gene can be assigned with confidence. The source is a girl aged 2 to 10 in good health. At the DNA level, the sequence is TGTGCCAGCACCTCCGCGGGTTGGGGCTACACCTTC. This encodes CASTSAGWGYTF.